One T cell receptor (beta chain) is described in this entry. Its antigen is currently not known. Base quality data are lacking; no much larger clone is found one base away. The sample is drawn from a study of neoadjuvant anti-PD-1 for oral cavity cancer (dated by TCRdb to 2020 to 2023). Background for the entire study: Before curative-intent surgical resection, most patients were given three to four biweekly doses of nivolumab at 3 mg/kg. A fourth nivolumab dose was given around day 43 to patients without progression, and definitive surgical resection was performed in those patients on days 50-56. Under RECIST 1.1, a patient counted as a responder if showing complete response, partial response or stable disease, and as a non-responder if showing progression. The parent correlative cohort had 12 to 13 patients and a response rate of 25% to 35%.

V drops 1 base and J drops 4 bases, leaving 7 bases in between. Its CDR3 holds 14 amino acids, cysteine through phenylalanine. The only DNA kept is the CDR3, 42 bases in frame from the first base. Per the germline V gene, MNHNS is the CDR1 and SASEGT is the CDR2. Per the publication, the time point label means: after neoadjuvant nivolumab, at surgical resection. Patients were newly diagnosed with stage II-IVA oral cavity squamous cell carcinoma and had received no prior systemic or radiation treatment. The cohort was composed of patients with HPV-negative, locally advanced oral cavity squamous cell carcinoma. Peripheral blood mononuclear cells were analyzed directly, without maintenance or expansion in culture. The samples were obtained from a longitudinal correlative study of a single-arm phase II trial testing neoadjuvant nivolumab in oral cavity squamous cell carcinoma. Subject-matched pre- and post-treatment PBMCs and tumors from three responders and three non-responders underwent genomic DNA-based TCRbeta sequencing. Peripheral blood mononuclear cells were drawn once before nivolumab treatment and a second time after treatment, when surgery took place. Genomic DNA was isolated from PBMCs using the Maxwell RSC DNA from Cells kit.

Study-level results and caveats: After neoadjuvant nivolumab, significantly higher T cell clonality (Gini index) was found within PBMCs in non-responders than in responders. Higher pretreatment blood Treg/Th17 ratios correlated with higher pretreatment blood TCRbeta clonality and lower post-treatment tumor TCRbeta clonality. Only a few patients per response group were included in the TCR analyses, and the authors called for validation in larger cohorts.

PBMC libraries used mostly approximately 0.5 ug of input genomic DNA for deep sequencing, with six replicates per sample. Following the manufacturer's instructions, the team built TCRbeta libraries using the immunoSEQ hsTCRbeta kit. An Illumina NovaSeq 6000 S4 flow cell was used to sequence the final libraries, which had first been combined to 3 nM. The study's processing was this. The immunoSEQ Analyzer was used for raw data preprocessing and quality control. The analysis was restricted to productive rearrangements, with each unique CDR3 amino acid sequence defining a clonotype. Repertoire clonality was estimated as the Gini-Simpson index, which was computed with the R package tcR. Student's t test was used to compare Gini indices, while Pearson correlation assessed associations with tumor size change. TCRdb provides this immuneACCESS table in a form limited to in-frame rearrangements. Some clones are lacking; in checked studies, under half of them reflect an unresolved V gene, and why the rest are absent is not known. V, J and clone size are taken as reported in that table, and D and trimming were inferred from the DNA itself. For this sample there are about 12,000 clones; less than 80% appear just once. The top ten constitute just over 2.5% of the sample.

This receptor was taken from a person between 40 and 79 years old with oral cavity squamous cell carcinoma. Rearrangement joined TRBV6-1 to TRBJ1-4, and possibly TRBD1, on 5 matching bases. Sequencing used PBMCs, obtained after nivolumab (anti-PD-1) treatment. The nucleotide sequence is given as TGTGCCAGCAGTGAAGTTCAGGGTAATGAAAAACTGTTTTTT. It translates to CASSEVQGNEKLFF.